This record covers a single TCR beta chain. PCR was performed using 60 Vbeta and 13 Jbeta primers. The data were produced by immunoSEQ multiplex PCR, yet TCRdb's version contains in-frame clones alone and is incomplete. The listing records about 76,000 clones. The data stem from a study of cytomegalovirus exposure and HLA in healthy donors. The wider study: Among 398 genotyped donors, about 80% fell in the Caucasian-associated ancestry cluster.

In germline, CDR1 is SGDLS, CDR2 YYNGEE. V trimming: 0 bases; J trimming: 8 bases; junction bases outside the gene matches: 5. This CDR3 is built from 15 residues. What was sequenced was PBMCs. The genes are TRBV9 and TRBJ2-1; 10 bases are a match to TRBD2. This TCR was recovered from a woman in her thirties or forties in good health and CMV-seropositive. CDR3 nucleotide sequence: TGTGCCAGCAGCGTAGGAGCGGGAGGGCCCCATGAGCAGTTCTTC. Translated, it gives CASSVGAGGPHEQFF.